The rows below give T cell receptor beta chains drawn from one sample of a study of T cells after yellow fever vaccination. TCRdb independently ran MiXCR on the 5' RACE reads; one entry per CDR3 protein. The table includes some 400,000 distinct CDR3 sequences, over 15% detected once. Sequences were derived from PBMCs, sampled before the yellow fever booster vaccination. Receptors originate from a man between 18 and 29 years old who received the YFV17D yellow fever vaccine. CDR3s include the opening cysteine and the closing phenylalanine or tryptophan. A D gene is named only where the DNA matches it firmly. Not all rows give a size; the values are once, few, many and, for expanded clones, a class.

TRBJ1-1 TRBV29-1 . few TGCAGCGTTCGGGGGGCCACTGAAGCTTTCTTT CSVRGATEAFF
TRBJ2-3 TRBV6-5 . many TGTGCCAGCAAACCACAAGGGGGGACAAGTGCGCATTTT CASKPQGGTSAHF
TRBJ2-3 TRBV19 TRBD2 . TGTGCCAGTAACATTGAGAGCGGGGGTACAGATACGCAGTATTTT CASNIESGGTDTQYF
TRBJ1-2 TRBV7-2 TRBD1 . TGTGCCAGCAGCTTAGTGGGACAGGGGGATGGCTACACCTTC CASSLVGQGDGYTF
TRBJ2-5 TRBV6-2/TRBV6-3 . few TGTGCCAGCGGCCAACCCCCGGGCTTAGAGACCCAGTACTTC CASGQPPGLETQYF
TRBJ1-2 TRBV18 . . TGTGCCAGCTCACCAGGATCGAGCGGGGACTATGGCTACACCTTC CASSPGSSGDYGYTF
TRBJ2-1 TRBV5-1 . few TGCGCCAGCAGCCACCGGGATCTCAATGAGCAGTTCTTC CASSHRDLNEQFF
TRBJ2-1 TRBV7-2 TRBD2 . TGTGCCAGCAGCTTTTCGAGTAGCGGGGTACTAAACAATGAGCAGTTCTTC CASSFSSSGVLNNEQFF
TRBJ2-3 TRBV27 . few TGTGCCAGCAGTCGTTCTAGGAGCACAGATACGCAGTATTTT CASSRSRSTDTQYF
TRBJ2-2 TRBV20-1 . . TGCAGTGCTCCCCCGCGATTCGGGGTTGGGTCAACCGGGGAGCTGTTTTTT CSAPPRFGVGSTGELFF
TRBJ1-2 TRBV5-1 . . TGCGCCAGCAGCCTAGGGGGTTTCAGTGGCTACACCTTC CASSLGGFSGYTF
TRBJ1-4 TRBV7-9 TRBD1 few TGTGCCAGCAGCAAAAACAGGGGGGAAAATGAAAAACTGTTTTTT CASSKNRGENEKLFF
TRBJ2-7 TRBV29-1 TRBD2 few TGCAGCGTTGAAGGGGGAGGGATCCGCGGCGAGCAGTACTTC CSVEGGGIRGEQYF
TRBJ1-1 TRBV5-1 . once TGCGCCAGCAGTAGGCAGGCAGGGAGTAGGAACACTGAAGCTTTCTTT CASSRQAGSRNTEAFF
TRBJ2-2 TRBV20-1 TRBD2 few TGCAGTGCTCATGGACTAGCGGGAGTTACGAACACCGGGGAGCTGTTTTTT CSAHGLAGVTNTGELFF
TRBJ1-5 TRBV4-1 TRBD1 . TGCGCCAGCAGCCAAGAGGACAGGGGCAATCAGCCCCAGCATTTT CASSQEDRGNQPQHF
TRBJ2-7 TRBV7-2 . few TGTGCCAGCAGCTTCAGGCGACCCTACGAGCAGTACTTC CASSFRRPYEQYF
TRBJ2-1 TRBV5-1 TRBD1 . TGCGCCAGCAGCTTGGCAGGGGGCAGGGTCGATGAGCAGTTCTTC CASSLAGGRVDEQFF
TRBJ2-5 TRBV19 . . TGTGCCAGTAGTATCACAGGCGCCCAAGAGACCCAGTACTTC CASSITGAQETQYF
TRBJ2-3 TRBV5-1 . . TGCGCCAGCGGATACAGGGCCCCAGATACGCAGTATTTT CASGYRAPDTQYF
TRBJ1-4 TRBV12-3/TRBV12-4 . few TGTGCCAGCACAGGGAGCCAGCTTAATGAAAAACTGTTTTTT CASTGSQLNEKLFF
TRBJ2-1 TRBV20-1 . . TGCAGTGTGATCGTCGGGCCCCAAGAGACCCAGTTCTTC CSVIVGPQETQFF
TRBJ1-6 TRBV12-3/TRBV12-4 . . TGTGCCAGCAGTTTACGGGACATTTCACCCCTCCACTTT CASSLRDISPLHF
TRBJ2-5 TRBV7-6 . . TGTGCCAGCAGCTTGATCGTCCTCGGTGAGACCCAGTACTTC CASSLIVLGETQYF
TRBJ2-1 TRBV24-1 . . TGTGCCACCGCGAGGGGGGCCGCCTACAATGAGCAGTTCTTC CATARGAAYNEQFF
TRBJ1-1 TRBV6-5 TRBD1 . TGTGCCAGCAGTACCCCGGGACAGGGGGCTCAGGCTTTCTTT CASSTPGQGAQAFF
TRBJ1-1 TRBV5-1 . . TGCGCCAGCAGCTTGAGAGGACAGCGGAACACTGAAGCTTTCTTT CASSLRGQRNTEAFF
TRBJ1-1 TRBV4-1 TRBD1 . TGCGCCAGCAGCCTAGGACAGGGTCGGAACACTGAAGCTTTCTTT CASSLGQGRNTEAFF
TRBJ2-2 TRBV11-2 TRBD1 few TGTGCCAGCAGCTTAGATCCGGGACAGGGGCCTGCTAAAACCGGGGAGCTGTTTTTT CASSLDPGQGPAKTGELFF
TRBJ1-2 TRBV4-1 . . TGCGCCAGCAGCCAACAACAGTCGAGTGGCTACACCTTC CASSQQQSSGYTF
TRBJ1-5 TRBV28 . few TGTGCCAGCAGTGGGGGGACAATAGATCAGCCCCAGCATTTT CASSGGTIDQPQHF
TRBJ2-1 TRBV12-3/TRBV12-4 . few TGTGCCAGCAGTTATCCCCGCCACTCCTACAATGAGCAGTTCTTC CASSYPRHSYNEQFF
TRBJ1-4 TRBV6-1 . . TGTGCCAGCAGTGAAGTTTGGCAGTTTAATGAAAAACTGTTTTTT CASSEVWQFNEKLFF
TRBJ2-3 TRBV7-2 TRBD2 . TGTGCCAGCAGCCCCCCGGGGCGGGAGACAGATACGCAGTATTTT CASSPPGRETDTQYF
TRBJ1-2 TRBV7-2 . few TGTGCCAGCAGCCCCACGCGACGGACGGTAGCTAACTATGGCTACACCTTC CASSPTRRTVANYGYTF
TRBJ2-3 TRBV7-9 TRBD1 few TGTGCCAGCAGCCATCCGCTCAGGGGGTTTTCGGATGCAGCAGATACGCAGTATTTT CASSHPLRGFSDAADTQYF
TRBJ2-6 TRBV6-2/TRBV6-3 . few TGTGCCAGCTCACGCCGGGCTGGGGCCAACGTCCTGACTTTC CASSRRAGANVLTF
TRBJ1-3 TRBV10-3 TRBD1 few TGTGCCATCAGTGACCCCAGGGGGTCCTCTGGAAACACCATATATTTT CAISDPRGSSGNTIYF
TRBJ2-5 TRBV20-1 TRBD1 . TGCAGTGCTAGAAGGGACAGGGGACAAGAGACCCAGTACTTC CSARRDRGQETQYF
TRBJ2-1 TRBV5-6 . . TGTGCCAGCAGCTTGGGTCGGACTTCCTACAATGAGCAGTTCTTC CASSLGRTSYNEQFF
TRBJ1-6 TRBV7-6 TRBD1 few TGTGCCAGCAGCGCCCGGGGACAGGGGAGGTCACCCCTCCACTTT CASSARGQGRSPLHF
TRBJ1-1 TRBV5-1 . few TGCGCCAGCAGCTTGGGGTCGGGAGAAGCTTTCTTT CASSLGSGEAFF